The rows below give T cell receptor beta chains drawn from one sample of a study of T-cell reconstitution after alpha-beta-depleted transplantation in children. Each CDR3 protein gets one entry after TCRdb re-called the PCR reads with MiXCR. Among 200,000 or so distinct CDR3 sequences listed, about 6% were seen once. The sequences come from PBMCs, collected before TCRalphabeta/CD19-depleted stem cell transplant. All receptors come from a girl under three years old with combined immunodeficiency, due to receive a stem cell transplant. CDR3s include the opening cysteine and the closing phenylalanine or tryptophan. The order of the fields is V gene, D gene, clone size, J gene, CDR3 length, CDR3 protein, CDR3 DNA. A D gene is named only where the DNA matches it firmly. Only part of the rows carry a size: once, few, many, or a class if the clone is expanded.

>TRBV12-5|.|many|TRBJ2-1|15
CASGPGIAVYNEQFF
TGTGCTAGTGGTCCCGGTATAGCGGTCTACAATGAGCAGTTCTTC
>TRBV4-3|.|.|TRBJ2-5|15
CASSQERAAGAAQYF
TGCGCCAGCAGCCAAGAACGGGCCGCAGGAGCGGCCCAGTACTTC
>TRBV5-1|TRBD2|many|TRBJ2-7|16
CASSLALAGGGYEQYF
TGCGCCAGCAGCTTGGCCCTCGCGGGAGGGGGCTACGAGCAGTACTTC
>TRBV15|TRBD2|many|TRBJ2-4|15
CATSREGKAKNIQYF
TGTGCCACCTCGCGGGAGGGGAAAGCCAAAAACATTCAGTACTTC
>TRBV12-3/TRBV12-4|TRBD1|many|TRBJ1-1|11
CASRWDSEAFF
TGTGCCAGCAGATGGGACAGTGAAGCTTTCTTT
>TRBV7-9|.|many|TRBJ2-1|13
CASTQGVINEQFF
TGTGCCAGCACCCAAGGAGTTATAAACGAGCAGTTCTTC
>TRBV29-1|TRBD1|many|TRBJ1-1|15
CSVEGTGTGDLGAFF
TGCAGCGTTGAAGGGACCGGGACAGGCGATTTAGGAGCTTTCTTT
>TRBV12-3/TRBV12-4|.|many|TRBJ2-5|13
CASSGGAQVTQYF
TGTGCCAGCTCCGGAGGGGCGCAGGTGACCCAGTACTTC
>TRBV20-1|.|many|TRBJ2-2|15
CSARHSTLNTGELFF
TGCAGTGCTAGACATTCCACCTTGAACACCGGGGAGCTGTTTTTT
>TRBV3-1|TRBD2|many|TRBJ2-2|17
CASSQDLLAVLTGELFF
TGTGCCAGCAGCCAAGATCTGCTAGCGGTTCTCACCGGGGAGCTGTTTTTT
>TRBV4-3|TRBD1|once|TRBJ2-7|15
CASSQGSGTGNEQYF
TGCGCCAGCAGCCAAGGCTCGGGGACAGGGAACGAGCAGTACTTC
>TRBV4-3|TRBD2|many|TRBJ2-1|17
CASSQDGWLAGVDEQFF
TGCGCCAGCAGCCAAGATGGTTGGCTAGCGGGAGTCGATGAGCAGTTCTTC
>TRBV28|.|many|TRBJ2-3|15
CASSLAWGDTDTQYF
TGTGCCAGCAGTTTGGCCTGGGGGGACACAGATACGCAGTATTTT
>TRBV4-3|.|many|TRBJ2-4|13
CASSQGVEDIQYF
TGCGCCAGCAGCCAAGGGGTGGAGGACATTCAGTACTTC
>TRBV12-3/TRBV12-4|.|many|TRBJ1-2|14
CASSLGGGTYGYTF
TGTGCCAGCAGCCTCGGAGGGGGTACCTATGGCTACACCTTC
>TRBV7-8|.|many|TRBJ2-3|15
CASSYGGLLGDTQYF
TGTGCCAGCAGCTATGGGGGACTCCTCGGGGATACGCAGTATTTT
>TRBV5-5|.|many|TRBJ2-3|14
CASSSQGSTDTQYF
TGTGCCAGCAGCTCCCAGGGTAGCACAGATACGCAGTATTTT
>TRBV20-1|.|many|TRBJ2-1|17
CSAPSPGGVSRFHEQFF
TGCAGTGCTCCAAGTCCCGGGGGAGTATCTCGCTTCCATGAGCAGTTCTTC
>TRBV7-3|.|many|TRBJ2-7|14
CASSSHGGRSEQYF
TGTGCCAGCAGCTCCCATGGTGGCCGTTCCGAGCAGTACTTC
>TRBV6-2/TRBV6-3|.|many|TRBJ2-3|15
CASSYSWGGTDTQYF
TGTGCCAGCAGTTACTCCTGGGGCGGGACAGATACGCAGTATTTT
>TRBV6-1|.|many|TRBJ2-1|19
CASSTEFRAGQTIYNEQFF
TGTGCCAGCAGTACGGAATTTCGGGCGGGTCAGACAATCTACAATGAGCAGTTCTTC
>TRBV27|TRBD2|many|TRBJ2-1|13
CASSLGLVGEQFF
TGTGCCAGCAGTCTCGGACTAGTTGGTGAGCAGTTCTTC
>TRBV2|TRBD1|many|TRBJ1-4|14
CASNEGQGGEKLFF
TGTGCCAGCAACGAGGGACAGGGGGGAGAAAAACTGTTTTTT
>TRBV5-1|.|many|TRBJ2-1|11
CASSLSEEEFF
TGCGCCAGCAGCTTGAGTGAGGAGGAGTTCTTC
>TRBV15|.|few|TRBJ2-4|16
CATSRDRGGAKNIQYF
TGTGCCACCAGCAGAGATCGCGGCGGTGCCAAAAACATTCAGTACTTC
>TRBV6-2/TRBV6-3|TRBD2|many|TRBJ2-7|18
CASSYVTSGGHLSYEQYF
TGTGCCAGCAGTTACGTAACTAGCGGGGGGCACCTCTCCTACGAGCAGTACTTC
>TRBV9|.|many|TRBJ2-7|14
CASSVSDSAYEQYF
TGTGCCAGCAGCGTTTCTGACAGCGCCTACGAGCAGTACTTC
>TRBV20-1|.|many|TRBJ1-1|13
CSAREGVPGGAFF
TGCAGTGCTAGAGAAGGAGTCCCTGGGGGAGCTTTCTTT
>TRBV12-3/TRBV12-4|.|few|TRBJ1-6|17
CASTLGPLGPYNSPLHF
TGTGCCAGCACCCTCGGACCCCTTGGCCCCTATAATTCACCCCTCCACTTT
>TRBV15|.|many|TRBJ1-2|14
CATSRGGGLDGYTF
TGTGCCACCAGCAGAGGAGGTGGGTTGGATGGCTACACCTTC
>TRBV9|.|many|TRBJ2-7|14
CASSADSPSYEQYF
TGTGCCAGCAGCGCTGACAGTCCTTCCTACGAGCAGTACTTC
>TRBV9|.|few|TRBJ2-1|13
CASSPWANNEQFF
TGTGCCAGCAGCCCATGGGCTAACAATGAGCAGTTCTTC
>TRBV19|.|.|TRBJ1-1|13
CASSIGQNTEAFF
TGTGCCAGTAGTATAGGACAGAACACTGAAGCTTTCTTT
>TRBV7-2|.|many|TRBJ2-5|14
CASSFGVSGETQYF
TGTGCCAGCAGCTTCGGCGTTTCAGGAGAGACCCAGTACTTC
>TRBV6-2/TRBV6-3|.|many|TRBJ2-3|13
CASRPPGTDTQYF
TGTGCCAGCAGGCCTCCAGGGACAGATACGCAGTATTTT
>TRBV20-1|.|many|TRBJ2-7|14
CSARIPGGREEQYF
TGCAGTGCTAGAATACCGGGTGGGCGGGAAGAGCAGTACTTC
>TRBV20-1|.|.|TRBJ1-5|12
CSAIREGQPQHF
TGCAGTGCTATCAGGGAGGGGCAGCCCCAGCATTTT
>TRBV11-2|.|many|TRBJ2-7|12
CASSWTMYEQYF
TGTGCCAGCAGCTGGACTATGTACGAGCAGTACTTC
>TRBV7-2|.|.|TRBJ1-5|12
CASSYHRQPQHF
TGTGCCAGCAGCTACCATAGACAGCCCCAGCATTTT
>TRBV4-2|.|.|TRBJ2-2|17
CASSQESADTNTGELFF
TGTGCCAGCAGCCAAGAGTCGGCAGACACGAACACCGGGGAGCTGTTTTTT
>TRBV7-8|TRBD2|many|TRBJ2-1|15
CASKTLAGDRNEQFF
TGTGCCAGCAAGACACTAGCGGGAGACCGCAATGAGCAGTTCTTC
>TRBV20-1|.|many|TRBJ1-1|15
CSARDLGTRTSEAFF
TGCAGTGCTAGAGATCTAGGGACCAGAACTTCAGAAGCTTTCTTT
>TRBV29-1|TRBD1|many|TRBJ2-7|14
CSVEFGTVTYEQYF
TGCAGCGTTGAATTCGGGACAGTGACCTACGAGCAGTACTTC
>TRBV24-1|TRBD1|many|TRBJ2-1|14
CATSDSGTADKRFF
TGTGCCACCAGTGATTCCGGGACAGCCGACAAGCGGTTCTTC
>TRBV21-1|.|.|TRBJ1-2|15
CASSPRDSTNYGYTF
TGTGCCAGCAGCCCCCGGGACAGTACTAACTATGGCTACACCTTC
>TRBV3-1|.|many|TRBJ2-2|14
CASSQGPFTGELFF
TGTGCCAGCAGCCAAGGGCCCTTTACCGGGGAGCTGTTTTTT
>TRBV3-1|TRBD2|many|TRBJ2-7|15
CASSQEASGRGEQYF
TGTGCCAGCAGCCAAGAAGCTAGCGGGAGGGGCGAGCAGTACTTC
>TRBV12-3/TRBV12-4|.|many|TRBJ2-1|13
CASTPYVSGEQFF
TGTGCCAGCACCCCGTACGTATCGGGGGAGCAGTTCTTC
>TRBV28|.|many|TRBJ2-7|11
CASSSHREEDF
TGTGCCAGCAGTTCTCACAGGGAAGAAGACTTC
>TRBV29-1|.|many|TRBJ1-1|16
CSAASWITGGDTEAFF
TGCAGCGCCGCTAGTTGGATAACAGGCGGGGACACTGAAGCTTTCTTT
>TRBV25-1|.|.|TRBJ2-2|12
CASSLAGGELFF
TGTGCCAGCAGTTTGGCAGGCGGGGAGCTGTTTTTT
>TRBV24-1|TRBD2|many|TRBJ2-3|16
CATSDQSSGGTDTQYF
TGTGCCACCAGTGACCAATCTAGCGGGGGAACAGATACGCAGTATTTT
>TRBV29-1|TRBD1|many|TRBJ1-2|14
CSVEVTGGNYGYTF
TGCAGCGTTGAAGTAACAGGGGGCAACTATGGCTACACCTTC
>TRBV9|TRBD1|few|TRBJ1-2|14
CASSASTGDYGYTF
TGTGCCAGCAGCGCCTCGACAGGGGACTATGGCTACACCTTC
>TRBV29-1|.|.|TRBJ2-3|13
CSAVRGITDTQYF
TGCAGCGCAGTTCGGGGGATCACAGATACGCAGTATTTT
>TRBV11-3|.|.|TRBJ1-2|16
CASSSESGQNRYGYTF
TGTGCCAGCAGCTCCGAGTCGGGCCAAAATCGCTATGGCTACACCTTC
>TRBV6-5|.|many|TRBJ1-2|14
CASSFIGYGYGYTF
TGTGCCAGCAGTTTTATAGGGTACGGCTATGGCTACACCTTC